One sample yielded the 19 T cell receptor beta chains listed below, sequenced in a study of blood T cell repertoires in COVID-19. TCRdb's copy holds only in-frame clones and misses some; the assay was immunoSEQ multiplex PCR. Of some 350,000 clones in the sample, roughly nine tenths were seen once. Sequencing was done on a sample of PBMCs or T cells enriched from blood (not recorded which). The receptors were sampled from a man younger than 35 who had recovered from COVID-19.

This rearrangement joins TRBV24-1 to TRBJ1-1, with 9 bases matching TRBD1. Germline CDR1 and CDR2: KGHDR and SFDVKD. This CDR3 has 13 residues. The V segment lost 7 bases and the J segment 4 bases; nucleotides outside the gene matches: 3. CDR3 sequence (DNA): TGTGCCACCAGACAGGGGGCGGGCACTGAAGCTTTCTTT. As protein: CATRQGAGTEAFF.

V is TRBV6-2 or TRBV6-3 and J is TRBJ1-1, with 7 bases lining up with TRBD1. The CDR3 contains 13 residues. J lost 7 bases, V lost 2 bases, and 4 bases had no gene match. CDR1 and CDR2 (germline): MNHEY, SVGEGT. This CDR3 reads CASSYMGQREAFF. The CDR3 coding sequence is TGTGCCAGCAGTTACATGGGACAGCGTGAAGCTTTCTTT.

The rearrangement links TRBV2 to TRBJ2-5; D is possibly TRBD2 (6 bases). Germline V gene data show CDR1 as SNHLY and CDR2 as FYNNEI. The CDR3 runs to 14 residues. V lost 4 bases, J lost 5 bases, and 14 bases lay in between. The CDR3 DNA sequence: TGTGCCAGCAGTGCGCAGGGTGCGGGGGAGACCCAGTACTTC. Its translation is CASSAQGAGETQYF.

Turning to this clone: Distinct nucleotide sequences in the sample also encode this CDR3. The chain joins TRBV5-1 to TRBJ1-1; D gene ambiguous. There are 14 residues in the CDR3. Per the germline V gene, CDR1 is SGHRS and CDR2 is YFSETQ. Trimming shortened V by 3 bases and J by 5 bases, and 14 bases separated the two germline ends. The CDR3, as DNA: TGCGCCAGCAGCTCGGCAGGAGGCTATACTGAAGCTTTCTTT. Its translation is CASSSAGGYTEAFF.

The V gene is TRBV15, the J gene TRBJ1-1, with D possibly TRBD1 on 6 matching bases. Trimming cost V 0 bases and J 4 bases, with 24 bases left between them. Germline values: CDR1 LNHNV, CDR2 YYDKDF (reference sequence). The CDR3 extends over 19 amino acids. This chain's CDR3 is CATSRDSFGLGRGVTEAFF. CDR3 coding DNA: TGTGCCACCAGCAGAGATTCGTTCGGTTTGGGCAGGGGCGTCACTGAAGCTTTCTTT.

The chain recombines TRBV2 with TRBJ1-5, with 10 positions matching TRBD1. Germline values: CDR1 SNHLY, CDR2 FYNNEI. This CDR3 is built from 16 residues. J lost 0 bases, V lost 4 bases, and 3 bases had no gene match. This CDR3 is CASSGGTGDSNQPQHF. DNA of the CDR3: TGTGCCAGCAGTGGCGGGACAGGGGATAGCAATCAGCCCCAGCATTTT.

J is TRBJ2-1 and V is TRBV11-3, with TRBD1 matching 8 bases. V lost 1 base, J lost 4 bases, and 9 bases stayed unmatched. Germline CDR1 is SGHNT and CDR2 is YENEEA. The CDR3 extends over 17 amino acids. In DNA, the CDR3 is TGTGCCAGCAGCTTAGGGACAGGGCAGGCCTCTTACAATGAGCAGTTCTTC. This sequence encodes CASSLGTGQASYNEQFF. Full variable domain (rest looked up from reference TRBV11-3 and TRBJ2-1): EAGVVQSPRYKIIEKKQPVAFWCNPISGHNTLYWYLQNLGQGPELLIRYENEEAVDDSQLPKDRFSAERLKGVDSTLKIQPAELGDSAVYLCASSLGTGQASYNEQFFGPGTRLTVL.

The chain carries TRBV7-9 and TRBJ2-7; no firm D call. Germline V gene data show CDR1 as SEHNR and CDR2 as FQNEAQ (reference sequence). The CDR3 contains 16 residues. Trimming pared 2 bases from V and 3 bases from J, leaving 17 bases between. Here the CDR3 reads CASSLIGGVRDYEQYF. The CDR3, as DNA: TGTGCCAGCAGCTTAATTGGTGGAGTCAGAGACTACGAGCAGTACTTC.

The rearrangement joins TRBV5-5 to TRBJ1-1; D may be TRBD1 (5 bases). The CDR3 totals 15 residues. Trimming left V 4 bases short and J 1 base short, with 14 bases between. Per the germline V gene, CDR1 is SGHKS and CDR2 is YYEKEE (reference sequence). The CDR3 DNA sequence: TGTGCCAGCAGCCTTCACACGACAGCGAACACTGAAGCTTTCTTT. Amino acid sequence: CASSLHTTANTEAFF.

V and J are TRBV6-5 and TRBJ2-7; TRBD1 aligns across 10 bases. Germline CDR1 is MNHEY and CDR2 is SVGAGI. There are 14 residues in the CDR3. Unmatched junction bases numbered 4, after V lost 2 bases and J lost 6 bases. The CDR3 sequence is CASSYTGQGTEQYF. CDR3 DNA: TGTGCCAGCAGTTACACGGGACAGGGGACCGAGCAGTACTTC.

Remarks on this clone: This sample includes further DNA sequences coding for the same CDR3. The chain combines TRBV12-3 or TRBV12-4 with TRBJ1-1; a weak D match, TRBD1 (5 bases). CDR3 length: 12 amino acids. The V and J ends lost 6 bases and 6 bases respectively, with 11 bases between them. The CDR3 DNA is TGTGCCAGCAGCCCTCGGGGGGCTGAAGCTTTCTTT. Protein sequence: CASSPRGAEAFF.

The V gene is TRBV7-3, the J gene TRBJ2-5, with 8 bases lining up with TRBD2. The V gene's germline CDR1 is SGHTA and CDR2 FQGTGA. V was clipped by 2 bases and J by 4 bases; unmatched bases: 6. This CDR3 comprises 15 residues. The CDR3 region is CASSLELAGGETQYF. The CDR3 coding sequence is TGTGCCAGCAGCTTAGAGCTAGCGGGTGGAGAGACCCAGTACTTC.

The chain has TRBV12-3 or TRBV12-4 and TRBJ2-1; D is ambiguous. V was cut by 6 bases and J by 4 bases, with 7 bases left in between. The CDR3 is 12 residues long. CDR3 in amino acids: CASRKEYNEQFF. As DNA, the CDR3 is TGTGCCAGCAGGAAGGAGTACAATGAGCAGTTCTTC.

CDR3 residues: CATSDAGLAPSSYNEQFF. CDR3 nucleotide sequence: TGTGCCACCAGTGATGCCGGACTAGCGCCGAGCTCCTACAATGAGCAGTTCTTC. The chain recombines TRBV24-1 with TRBJ2-1; 9 bases agree with TRBD2. Per germline, CDR1 KGHDR and CDR2 SFDVKD. Germline trimming cut 3 bases from V and 0 bases from J; bases unmatched to any gene: 8. This CDR3 comprises 18 residues.

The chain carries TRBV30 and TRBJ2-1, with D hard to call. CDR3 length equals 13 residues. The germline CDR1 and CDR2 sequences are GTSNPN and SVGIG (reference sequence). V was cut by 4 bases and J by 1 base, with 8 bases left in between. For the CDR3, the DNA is TGTGCCTGGATGGCAGGATCCTACAATGAGCAGTTCTTC. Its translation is CAWMAGSYNEQFF.

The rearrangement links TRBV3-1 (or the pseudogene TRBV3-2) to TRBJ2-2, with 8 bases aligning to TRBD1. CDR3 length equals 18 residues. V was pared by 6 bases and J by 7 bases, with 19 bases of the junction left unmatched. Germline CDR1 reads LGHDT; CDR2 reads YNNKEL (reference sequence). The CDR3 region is CASRSRVGRGPYGGELFF. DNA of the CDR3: TGTGCCAGCAGAAGCCGGGTAGGCAGGGGGCCTTATGGCGGGGAGCTGTTTTTT.

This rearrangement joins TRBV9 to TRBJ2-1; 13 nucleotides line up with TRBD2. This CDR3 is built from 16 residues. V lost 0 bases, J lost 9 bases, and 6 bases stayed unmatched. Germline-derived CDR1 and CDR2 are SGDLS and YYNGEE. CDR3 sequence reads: CASSVGGLAGAGEQFF. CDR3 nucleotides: TGTGCCAGCAGCGTAGGTGGACTAGCGGGAGCGGGTGAGCAGTTCTTC.

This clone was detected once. DNA of the CDR3: TGTGCCAGCTCACCACAGCGTAGGACAGGGTTAGCAGAGACCCAGTACTTC. Its translation is CASSPQRRTGLAETQYF. The chain couples TRBV18 to TRBJ2-5, with 8 bases lining up with TRBD1. This CDR3 region has 17 residues. Germline V CDR1 and CDR2: KGHSH, LQKENI. After removal of 1 base from V and 4 bases from J, the junction contained 11 bases not matched to a gene.

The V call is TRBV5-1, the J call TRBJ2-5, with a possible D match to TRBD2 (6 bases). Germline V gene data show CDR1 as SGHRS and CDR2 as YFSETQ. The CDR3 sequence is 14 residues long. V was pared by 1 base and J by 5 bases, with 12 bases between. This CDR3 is CASSLIGGAETQYF. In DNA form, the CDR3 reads TGCGCCAGCAGCTTGATCGGGGGAGCGGAGACCCAGTACTTC.